The rows below give T cell receptor beta chains drawn from one sample of a study of beta chain features in type 1 diabetes. Method: immunoSEQ multiplex PCR; TCRdb's copy keeps in-frame clones and lacks some. This table has 120,000 to 150,000 clones, around 9.3% appearing once. Sequencing input: naive CD4+ T cells from blood. The receptors come from a man aged 18-30 years in good health. Each CDR3 is given with its conserved first and last residue.

CDR3	length	V
CASSPTGAGELFF	13	TRBV5-4
CASSPYGQGVGNQPQHF	17	TRBV18
CSVEIGIAYEQYF	13	TRBV29-1
CANSQPGQGYEQYF	14	TRBV4-2
CASSYYHGGDSGYTF	15	TRBV6-5
CASSLLAGTTDTQYF	15	TRBV7-3
CSVRGLGGAKNIQYF	15	TRBV29-1
CASSIYQGSGTEAFF	15	TRBV19
CASSQGSRGGERHEQYF	17	TRBV4-2
CASSRDTQETQYF	13	TRBV18
CASSERRGPTDTQYF	15	TRBV6-1
CASRTTGDEQFF	12	TRBV7-9
CASSLPGGANTGELFF	16	TRBV11-1
CAISGLAGEETQYF	14	TRBV10-3
CASSPRMTEQYF	12	TRBV6-5
CASRIQTSGATDTQYF	16	TRBV27